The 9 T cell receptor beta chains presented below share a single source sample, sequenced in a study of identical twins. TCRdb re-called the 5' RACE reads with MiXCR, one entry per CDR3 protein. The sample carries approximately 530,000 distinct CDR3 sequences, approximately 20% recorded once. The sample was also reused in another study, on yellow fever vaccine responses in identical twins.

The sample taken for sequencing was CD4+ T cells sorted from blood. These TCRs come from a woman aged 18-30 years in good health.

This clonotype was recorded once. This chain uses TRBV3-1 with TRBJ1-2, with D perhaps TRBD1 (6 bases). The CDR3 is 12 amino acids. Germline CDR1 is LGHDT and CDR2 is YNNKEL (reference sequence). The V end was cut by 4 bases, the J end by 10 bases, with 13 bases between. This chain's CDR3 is CASSRGGSDYTF. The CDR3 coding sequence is TGTGCCAGCAGCCGCGGGGGCAGCGACTACACCTTC.

Here the CDR3 DNA reads TGCGCCAGCAGCTTTCGGACAGGGGCCTCCTACGAGCAGTACGTC. Amino acid sequence: CASSFRTGASYEQYV. The V and J genes are TRBV5-1 and TRBJ2-7, with 9 bases lining up with TRBD1. CDR3 length: 15 residues. J gave up 0 bases and V 2 bases, and 3 bases lay outside the gene matches. Germline loops: CDR1 SGHRS, CDR2 YFSETQ.

The CDR3 spells CASSPLRPPGNTIYF. As DNA, the CDR3 is TGTGCCAGCAGCCCCCTTCGGCCGCCTGGAAACACCATATATTTT. The chain recombines TRBV5-5 with TRBJ1-3; D uncertain. This CDR3 has 15 amino acids. Trimming shortened V by 4 bases and J by 2 bases, and 13 bases separated the two germline ends. Germline V CDR1 and CDR2: SGHKS, YYEKEE (reference sequence).

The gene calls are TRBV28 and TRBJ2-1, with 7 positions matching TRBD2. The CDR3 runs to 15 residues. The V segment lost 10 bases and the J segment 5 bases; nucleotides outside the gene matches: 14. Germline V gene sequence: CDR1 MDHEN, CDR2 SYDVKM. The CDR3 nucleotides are TGTGCCACCGGACCGGCCGAAGCGGGGAACAATGAGCAGTTCTTC. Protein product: CATGPAEAGNNEQFF.

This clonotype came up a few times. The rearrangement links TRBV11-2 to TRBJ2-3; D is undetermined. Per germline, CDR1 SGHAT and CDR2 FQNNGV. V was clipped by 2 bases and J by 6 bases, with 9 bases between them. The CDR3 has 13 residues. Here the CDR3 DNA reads TGTGCCAGCAGCTTATCTAGTCCGGATACGCAGTATTTT. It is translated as CASSLSSPDTQYF.

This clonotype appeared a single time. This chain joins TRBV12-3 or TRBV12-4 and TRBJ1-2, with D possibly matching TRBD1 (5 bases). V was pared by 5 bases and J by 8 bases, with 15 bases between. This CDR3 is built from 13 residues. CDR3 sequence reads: CASSNRDLFGYTF. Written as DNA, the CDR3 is TGTGCCAGCAGTAACCGGGACCTTTTCGGCTACACCTTC.

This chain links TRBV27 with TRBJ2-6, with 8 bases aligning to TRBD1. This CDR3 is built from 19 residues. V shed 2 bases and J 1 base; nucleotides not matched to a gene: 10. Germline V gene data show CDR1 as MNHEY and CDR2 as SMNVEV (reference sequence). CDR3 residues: CASSLTLDRVWSGANVLTF. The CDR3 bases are TGTGCCAGCAGTTTAACCTTGGACAGGGTATGGTCTGGGGCCAACGTCCTGACTTTC. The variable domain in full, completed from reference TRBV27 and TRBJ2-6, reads EAQVTQNPRYLITVTGKKLTVTCSQNMNHEYMSWYRQDPGLGLRQIYYSMNVEVTDKGDVPEGYKVSRKEKRNFPLILESPSPNQTSLYFCASSLTLDRVWSGANVLTFGAGSRLTVL.

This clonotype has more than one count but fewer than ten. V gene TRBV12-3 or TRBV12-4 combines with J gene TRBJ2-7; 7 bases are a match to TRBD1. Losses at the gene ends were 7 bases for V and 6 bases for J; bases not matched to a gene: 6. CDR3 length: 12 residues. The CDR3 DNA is TGTGCCAGCACTCCAGGGGGTAGCGAGCAGTACTTC. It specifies CASTPGGSEQYF.

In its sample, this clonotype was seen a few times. CDR3 nucleotide sequence: TGCGCCAGCAGCCCCATTCCGGCTAGCAATGAGCAGTTCTTC. This translates into CASSPIPASNEQFF. The chain is built from TRBV5-1 and TRBJ2-1; D remains unclear. The CDR3 has 14 residues. Germline assignment: CDR1 SGHRS and CDR2 YFSETQ. Trimming pared 4 bases from V and 6 bases from J, leaving 14 bases between.